This TCR beta chain emerged from a study of vaccination and CD4 T cells after COVID-19. Overall study context: Across the group, participants received two doses of either BNT162b2 or mRNA-1273 vaccine. Stimulation of cells relied on overlapping spike peptides derived from SARS-CoV-2, HCoV-NL63, HCoV-OC43 and HCoV-229E.

Germline CDR1 and CDR2: MNHNS and SASEGT. V shed 6 bases and J 0 bases; nucleotides not matched to a gene: 5. There are 15 residues in the CDR3. Sequencing of DNA taken from cultured CD4+ T cells relied on the Oncomine TCR Beta short-read assay. TCRdb reprocessed the PCR reads via MiXCR and lists one record per CDR3 protein. The top ten clones hold just over 35% of a sample with roughly 4,800 distinct CDR3 sequences, approximately 57% of them seen once. A few counts support this clonotype. Its matching antigen is unknown. Treatment described: 10-day PBMC culture with coronavirus spike peptide pools or control peptides (ViraFEST assay). Prior to the COVID-19 pandemic (2011-2018), the unexposed donor's CD4+ T cells were collected. ViraFEST expanded antigen-specific T cells with peptide pools, then sequenced TCRs. Notes on the study in general: The median proportion of reactive clones detected only post-vaccination in convalescent patients was around 89%.

The gene calls are TRBV6-1 and TRBJ1-5; 7 bases are a match to TRBD1. The origin of this receptor is a human donor in good health. Sequencing was performed on CD4+ T cells from blood, cultured in vitro. The CDR3 coding sequence is TGTGCCAGCAGACTCCAGGGGGGTAGCAATCAGCCCCAGCATTTT. This sequence encodes CASRLQGGSNQPQHF.